Listed below are T cell receptor beta chains from one sample, sequenced in a study of monozygotic twins with inflammatory bowel disease. From the 5' RACE reads, TCRdb lists one entry per CDR3 protein and no DNA. In all, the sample yields about 300,000 distinct CDR3 sequences. Sequences were obtained from blood. All receptors come from a human donor with ulcerative colitis or Crohn's disease, or a healthy co-twin of an affected twin (not recorded which). Each CDR3 is given with its conserved first and last residue.

>TRBV12-3/TRBV12-4|TRBJ1-2
CASRQGPYGYTF
>TRBV11-2|TRBJ2-5
CASSGGLAGVEETQYF
>TRBV7-9|TRBJ1-3
CASSSDGGRRNTIYF
>TRBV4-1|TRBJ2-3
CASSPRGTGNTDTQYF
>TRBV12-3/TRBV12-4|TRBJ1-6
CVGRGGPYNSPLHF
>TRBV7-3|TRBJ2-1
CASSLSPGGTDNEQFF
>TRBV2|TRBJ2-5
CANFGQGGLETQYF
>TRBV5-1|TRBJ2-3
CASSPSLAGGESDTQYF
>TRBV5-1|TRBJ1-4
CASSFRTMNEKLFF
>TRBV12-3/TRBV12-4|TRBJ2-7
CASSLGTLIYEQYF
>TRBV14|TRBJ2-3
CASSQVGASSTDTQYF
>TRBV7-9|TRBJ1-6
CASSLRPGYNSPLHF
>TRBV11-2|TRBJ1-1
CASSLNGIDTGRGTEAFF
>TRBV7-2|TRBJ2-7
CASSLEAGYEQYF
>TRBV20-1|TRBJ2-2
CSAPGTWMGTGELFF
>TRBV12-5|TRBJ1-3
CASGLGGENTIYF
>TRBV6-5|TRBJ2-2
CASSYKGYTGELFF
>TRBV27|TRBJ1-5
CASSRGQANQPQHF
>TRBV6-4|TRBJ2-2
CASSDLNTGELFF
>TRBV5-1|TRBJ1-2
CASSLRGYGYTF
>TRBV20-1|TRBJ1-6
CSARTSSGQGGNSPLHF
>TRBV29-1|TRBJ2-1
CSVDQGAARPLGVQFF
>TRBV7-2|TRBJ1-4
CASSLALLGNKLFF
>TRBV7-9|TRBJ1-2
CASSEGQSTKKDYGYTF
>TRBV4-3|TRBJ2-7
CASSQDASRTNYYEQYF
>TRBV5-1|TRBJ2-1
CASSLASSNEQFF
>TRBV10-3|TRBJ2-6
CAIAGGSGANVLTF
>TRBV4-2|TRBJ2-7
CASSQDLVRTGLPYEQYF
>TRBV27|TRBJ2-1
CASGSLVTRADEQFF
>TRBV7-3|TRBJ1-1
CASSLKRPQGGRTEAFF
>TRBV20-1|TRBJ1-2
CSARDLTGFAGYTF
>TRBV7-2|TRBJ2-5
CASSPPPGTQYF
>TRBV6-1|TRBJ2-7
CASSPLQGRTHEQYF
>TRBV23-1|TRBJ2-1
CASHHVAGSSNEQFF
>TRBV5-6|TRBJ1-1
CASSLVDLYTEAFF
>TRBV5-4|TRBJ2-2
CASSKTSGANTGELFF
>TRBV5-1|TRBJ1-4
CASSLAQREKLFF
>TRBV14|TRBJ2-3
CASSQDAGLSTDTQYF
>TRBV19|TRBJ2-4
CASSTPGGAKNIQYF
>TRBV5-1|TRBJ2-5
CASSLDLRGQETQYF
>TRBV2|TRBJ1-5
CASSEKRSGAQPQHF
>TRBV4-3|TRBJ2-4
CASSAGRNNKNIQYF
>TRBV29-1|TRBJ2-1
CSVRGQGLPKSYNEQFF
>TRBV30|TRBJ2-3
CAWMDRREAGSTDTQYF
>TRBV9|TRBJ2-7
CASSARQGSYEQYF
>TRBV29-1|TRBJ1-5
CSVAQGSVDQPQHF
>TRBV23-1|TRBJ2-3
CASSQPGGSTDTQYF